This T cell receptor beta chain was profiled in a study of cytomegalovirus exposure and HLA in healthy donors. It was with 60 Vbeta and 13 Jbeta primers that the PCR ran. This table comes from immunoSEQ multiplex PCR, and its TCRdb copy is limited to in-frame clones, with some not included. This sample has 160,000 or so clones; roughly 87% occur once, and the top ten carry over 0.8%. Germline CDR1 SGHVS, CDR2 FNYEAQ. The CDR3 is 15 residues long. V lost 5 bases, J lost 5 bases, and 5 bases stayed unmatched. Whole-study results and caveats: Presence/absence results assume similar sequencing depth per donor, which may not hold.

This clone was found once. Its cognate antigen is unknown. The sequenced material came from PBMCs. The chain couples TRBV7-6 to TRBJ2-5; 13 bases are a match to TRBD2. The TCR sequence derives from a woman aged 30 to 39 in good health and CMV-seronegative. The CDR3 region is CASSPGLAGVETQYF. In nucleotides, the CDR3 is TGTGCCAGCAGCCCAGGACTAGCGGGAGTTGAGACCCAGTACTTC.